The 10 T cell receptor beta chains listed next were all sequenced from one sample in a study of blood T cell repertoires in COVID-19. Here immunoSEQ multiplex PCR was the method, and the copy in TCRdb shows in-frame clones only, minus some. The data contain a few hundred thousand clones, approximately 86% of them seen just once; the ten biggest clones take up more than 7.5%. Sequenced sample: PBMCs or T cells enriched from blood (not recorded which). All receptors come from a woman aged 55-69 years who had recovered from COVID-19.

The CDR3 here is CASSGQGGDNSPLHF. The CDR3 coding sequence is TGCGCCAGCAGTGGACAGGGAGGAGATAATTCACCCCTCCACTTT. The chain carries TRBV10-2 and TRBJ1-6, with TRBD1 identical over 7 bases. Germline CDR1 and CDR2: WSHSY and SAAADI. With V trimmed by 4 bases and J by 5 bases, 5 bases remained unmatched. The CDR3 sequence is 15 residues long.

This chain links TRBV18 with TRBJ2-4; TRBD2 matches at 11 bases. J gave up 5 bases and V 2 bases, and 2 bases lay outside the gene matches. CDR1 is KGHSH and CDR2 is LQKENI in the germline V gene. The CDR3 spans 15 residues. In DNA, the CDR3 is TGTGCCAGCTCACCATCACTAGCGGGGGAAAACATTCAGTACTTC. This codes for CASSPSLAGENIQYF.

This clone was recorded only once. J is TRBJ2-3 and V is TRBV5-1; TRBD2 matches 9 bases. Germline V lookup: CDR1 SGHRS, CDR2 YFSETQ. The junction had 5 bases not matched to a gene; V was cut back by 5 bases and J by 4 bases. The CDR3 consists of 14 residues. CDR3 protein: CASRLAGGPDTQYF. The CDR3 DNA reads TGCGCCAGCAGGCTGGCGGGGGGGCCAGATACGCAGTATTTT.

This chain links TRBV24-1 with TRBJ1-1; D possibly corresponds to TRBD1 (5 bases). Germline V gene sequence: CDR1 KGHDR, CDR2 SFDVKD. Trimming removed 9 bases from V and 3 bases from J, with 16 bases in between. The CDR3 loop spans 14 amino acids. CDR3 protein: CATSAGVGDTEAFF. Written as DNA, the CDR3 is TGTGCCACCTCGGCGGGGGTCGGGGACACTGAAGCTTTCTTT.

As to this clone: This CDR3 is also generated by other DNA sequences in the sample. The chain employs TRBV9 and TRBJ2-7; 8 nucleotides line up with TRBD1. Per the germline V gene, CDR1 is SGDLS and CDR2 is YYNGEE. Unmatched junction bases numbered 2, after V lost 0 bases and J lost 3 bases. CDR3 size: 14 residues. The CDR3 region is CASSVGDRGYEQYF. The CDR3 coding sequence is TGTGCCAGCAGCGTAGGCGACAGGGGCTACGAGCAGTACTTC.

The table lists this clone with a count of one. The rearrangement joins TRBV5-4 to TRBJ1-1, with D perhaps matching TRBD1 (5 bases). V lost 2 bases to trimming and J lost 0 bases, with 8 bases between them. Germline values: CDR1 SGHNT, CDR2 YYREEE (reference sequence). This CDR3 has 14 amino acids. The chain's CDR3 is CASSFLTVNTEAFF. The CDR3, as DNA: TGTGCCAGCAGCTTTCTGACAGTGAACACTGAAGCTTTCTTT.

CDR3 amino acids: CASSYGDRLGDGYTF. CDR3 DNA sequence: TGTGCCAGCAGTTACGGAGACAGGTTGGGGGATGGCTACACCTTC. The chain carries TRBV6-5 and TRBJ1-2; D might be TRBD1 (6 bases). With 2 bases removed from V and 6 bases from J, the gap between germline ends came to 16 bases. The CDR3 covers 15 residues. Germline V CDR1 and CDR2: MNHEY, SVGAGI.

The V gene is TRBV3-1 (or the pseudogene TRBV3-2), the J gene TRBJ2-3, with 9 nucleotides matching TRBD2. The CDR3 covers 18 residues. The J segment lost 4 bases and the V segment lost 0 bases, leaving 11 bases of the junction unmatched. CDR1 is LGHDT, CDR2 YNNKEL, per germline (reference sequence). The CDR3 spells CASSQDLPLAGLADTQYF. The DNA for the CDR3 is TGTGCCAGCAGCCAAGATCTCCCCCTAGCGGGGTTGGCAGATACGCAGTATTTT.

The chain recombines TRBV27 with TRBJ2-3; TRBD2 matches 10 bases. CDR1 is MNHEY, CDR2 SMNVEV, per germline (reference sequence). Trimming at V came to 2 bases and at J to 0 bases, leaving 11 bases not matched to a gene. The CDR3 is 19 amino acids. The CDR3 nucleotides are TGTGCCAGCAGTTTAAAAGGGTTAGCGGGGGGCGGGAGCACAGATACGCAGTATTTT. This gives the protein CASSLKGLAGGGSTDTQYF.

This clone came up a few times. The V gene is TRBV28, the J gene TRBJ1-2; no firm D call. Germline V CDR1 and CDR2: MDHEN, SYDVKM. CDR3 length equals 11 residues. Trimming took off 10 bases at V and 1 base at J, with 7 bases between the two ends. In DNA, the CDR3 is TGTGCCACCCTAAATAACTATGGCTACACCTTC. It is translated as CATLNNYGYTF.